This TCR beta chain was documented in a study of cytomegalovirus exposure and HLA in healthy donors. PCR primers comprised 60 Vbeta and 13 Jbeta primers. Profiling relied on immunoSEQ multiplex PCR, and the TCRdb table lists in-frame clones only, not all of them. This sample has about 130,000 clones; approximately 74% occur once, and the top ten carry around 4.5%. The V and J ends lost 7 bases and 3 bases, in that order; junction bases with no gene match: 7. Per the germline V gene, CDR1 is MDHEN and CDR2 is SYDVKM. The CDR3 extends over 15 amino acids. This clone was observed a handful of times. This clonotype originated in a man between 18 and 29 years old in good health and CMV-seropositive. The sample comprised PBMCs. The chain couples TRBV28 to TRBJ2-1; 9 bases fit TRBD2. The CDR3 DNA is TGTGCCAGCACATCTGGTAGCGGGGGCTACAATGAGCAGTTCTTC. This codes for CASTSGSGGYNEQFF.